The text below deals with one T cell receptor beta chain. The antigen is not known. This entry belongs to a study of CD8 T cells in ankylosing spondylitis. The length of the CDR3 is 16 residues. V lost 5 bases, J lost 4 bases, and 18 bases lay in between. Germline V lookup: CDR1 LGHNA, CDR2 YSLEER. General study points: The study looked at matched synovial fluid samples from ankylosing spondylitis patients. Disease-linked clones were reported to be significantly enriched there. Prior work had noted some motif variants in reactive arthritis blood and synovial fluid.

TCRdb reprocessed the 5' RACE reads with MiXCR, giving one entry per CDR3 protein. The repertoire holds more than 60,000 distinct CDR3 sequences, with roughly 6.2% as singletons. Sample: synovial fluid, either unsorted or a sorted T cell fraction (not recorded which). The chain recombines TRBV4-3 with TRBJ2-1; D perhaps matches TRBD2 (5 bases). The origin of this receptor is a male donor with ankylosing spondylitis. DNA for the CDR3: TGCGCCAGCAGCTCTTTGAGGGCAGTTGATTACAATGAGCAGTTCTTC. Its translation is CASSSLRAVDYNEQFF.